This TCR beta chain was sequenced during a study of Graves' ophthalmopathy and Graves' hyperthyroidism (dated 2018 in TCRdb). Regarding the research as a whole: Hyperthyroidism was defined as stable when no progression to ophthalmopathy occurred within 18 months of follow-up. The study used TCR beta repertoire signatures to distinguish Graves' ophthalmopathy from Graves' hyperthyroidism and to predict progression to ophthalmopathy. To explore V-J signatures distinguishing ophthalmopathy from hyperthyroidism, a discovery set of 100 patients (43 ophthalmopathy, around 55 stable hyperthyroidism) was enrolled. In over five hyperthyroidism patients, T-cell repertoires of thyroid tissue and blood were compared. The independent validation cohort included about 20 hyperthyroidism patients plus 17 patients who later progressed from hyperthyroidism to ophthalmopathy. In total, 135 blood samples were TCR-sequenced: under 45 ophthalmopathy, some 72 hyperthyroidism and roughly 17 hyperthyroidism-to-ophthalmopathy patients. Following sample collection, hyperthyroidism patients were given methimazole at a starting dose of 30 mg daily, and ophthalmopathy patients were given high-dose intravenous methylprednisolone. The investigation overall reported the following: No statistical method was used to set the sample size in advance, and the investigators knew which group each participant was assigned to. In validation, the model predicted ophthalmopathy progression with about 70% sensitivity and 72.22% specificity; 12 predicted patients were CT-confirmed with GO in a median of around 6.5 months. Most expanded thyroid clonotypes with a frequency above 0.001 also appeared in blood, which suggests that blood repertoires may reflect the immune response in the thyroid. Ophthalmopathy was separated from stable hyperthyroidism by the 13-signature model with more than 85% sensitivity and around 81% specificity in cross-validation and with 80%/75% in the test set.

Hyperthyroidism patients were newly diagnosed, with disease duration under 2 months, and aged 18 to 65 years. Patients with other autoimmune diseases, uncontrolled infections, pregnancy or lactation were excluded from the study. Clinical symptoms, serum thyroxine, TRAb, thyroid ultrasound and orbital computed tomography were used for diagnosis. Trizol reagent was used to extract the total RNA, and its quality was then checked on an Agilent 2100 Bioanalyzer. From the germline V gene, CDR1 is MNHEY and CDR2 is SVGAGI. Taken from cysteine to phenylalanine, the CDR3 has 15 residues. Of all the DNA, just the CDR3 is kept, 45 bases in frame from base 1. Here V drops 6 bases and J drops 5 bases, and the junction holds 7 bases not matched to any gene. Details on this clonotype: Its antigen remains undetermined. Base quality data are lacking; no much larger clone is found one base away.

For repertoire sequencing, TCR beta CDR3 regions were amplified from RNA transcripts. A first-round RT-PCR used HTBI primers with the Qiagen OneStep RT-PCR kit, followed by a second-round multiplex PCR, size selection and purification. Libraries were sequenced on an Illumina HiSeq2000 using paired-end 100 bp reads. The source study handled its data this way. SOAPnuke was used to process the reads, throwing out any read that had adapters, had uncalled bases, had a mean Phred below 15, or lacked an exact constant-primer or identifier match. High-quality paired reads were merged with COPE v1.2.5. Clonotypes were defined as unique nucleotide sequences and were aligned to IMGT TRB V, D and J references using MiTCR v1.1. The analysis was limited to V-J combinations with a frequency above 0.0001, which together covered over 99% of the repertoires. For each V-J combination, a TCR clonal expansion and chaos score was defined as F50 clonal expansion divided by the chaos observed in the TCRdist matrix. Welch's t-statistics and random forest were used to reduce features to about 14 V-J combinations, which were fed into a naive Bayes classifier. Thyroid-blood repertoire similarity was quantified with the Morisita-Horn index. TCRdb trimmed the raw reads at Q25, called clones with MiXCR and kept productive beta chains. Identical CDR3 proteins give one entry, which carries the most common genes and DNA. TCRdb, rather than the study authors, made the V and J calls. The sample records 580,000 or so distinct CDR3 sequences, roughly 39% of which are singletons. The ten largest make up 3.5% to 4.5% of the sample.

The receptor was isolated from an adult man with Graves' hyperthyroidism. Sequences were obtained from peripheral blood or thyroid tissue (not recorded which). The sequence links TRBV6-5 to TRBJ1-4; TRBD1 matches 9 bases in the middle. The CDR3 protein sequence reads: CASSPGGTGNEKLFF. The bases read TGTGCCAGCAGCCCCGGCGGGACAGGGAATGAAAAACTGTTTTTT.